This TCR beta chain was sequenced during a study of T cell clonotyping in hematopoietic cell transplantation. Measured with immunoSEQ multiplex PCR; TCRdb has only the in-frame clones, and not every one. The sample carries some 40,000 clones, 90% to 95% recorded once. This CDR3 contains 15 residues. Sequenced input: peripheral blood mononuclear cells. The clonotype was recovered from a woman aged 45-65 years in good health. Some clones in this sample may be carry-over from other donors' samples. The V and J genes are TRBV21-1 and TRBJ1-6; the tabulated D call, TRBD1, remains unverified against the DNA. TRBV21-1 is marked as a pseudogene. The CDR3: CASSQGRVANSPLHF. The CDR3, as DNA: TGTGCCAGCAGCCAGGGAAGAGTGGCTAATTCACCCCTCCACTTT.